Listed here are 2 T cell receptor beta chains from one sample, sequenced in a study of neurological immune-mediated disorders. Time point here: longitudinal time-point 1 (baseline). TCRdb analysed the 5' RACE reads with MiXCR anew, one entry per CDR3 protein. The data contain tens of thousands of distinct CDR3 sequences, roughly 13% of them singletons. The specimen sequenced was PBMCs. The receptor source for this set is a female donor with HTLV-1-associated myelopathy (HAM/TSP).

This clonotype was picked up many times. The rearrangement uses TRBV15 and TRBJ2-4, with D possibly being TRBD2 (5 bases). Trimming left V 0 bases short and J 5 bases short, with 11 bases between. Germline loops: CDR1 LNHNV, CDR2 YYDKDF (reference sequence). The CDR3 extends over 15 amino acids. Written as DNA, the CDR3 is TGTGCCACCAGCAGAGATCGATCAGCGGAAAACATTCAGTACTTC. As protein: CATSRDRSAENIQYF.

This clonotype has at least ten counts. The rearrangement links TRBV29-1 to TRBJ2-2; TRBD2 matches 7 bases. The CDR3 runs 16 residues. Looked up from germline, CDR1 is SQVTM and CDR2 is ANQGSEA. Trimming removed 1 base from V and 0 bases from J; junction bases left unmatched: 5. The CDR3 DNA reads as TGCAGCGTTGAAGGGTTGGGGGGGGCGAACACCGGGGAGCTGTTTTTT. Protein product: CSVEGLGGANTGELFF.